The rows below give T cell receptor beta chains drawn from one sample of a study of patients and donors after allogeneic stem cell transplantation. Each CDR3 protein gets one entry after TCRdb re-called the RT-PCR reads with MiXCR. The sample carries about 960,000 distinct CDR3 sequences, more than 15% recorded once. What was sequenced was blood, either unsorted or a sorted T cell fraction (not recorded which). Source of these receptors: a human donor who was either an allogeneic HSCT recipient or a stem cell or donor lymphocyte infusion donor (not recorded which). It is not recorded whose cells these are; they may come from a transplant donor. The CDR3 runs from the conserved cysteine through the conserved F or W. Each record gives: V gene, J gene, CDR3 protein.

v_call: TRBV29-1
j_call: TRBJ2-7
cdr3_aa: CSVVPGLTSREQYF

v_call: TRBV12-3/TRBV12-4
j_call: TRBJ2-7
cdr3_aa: CASSFAGGPYEQYF

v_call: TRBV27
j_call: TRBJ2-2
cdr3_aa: CASSLGLAGVGGELFF

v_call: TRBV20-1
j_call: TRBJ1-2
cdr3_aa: CSARTQDNYGYTF

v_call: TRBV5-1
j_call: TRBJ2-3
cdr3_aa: CASSSRTGTVLTDTQYF

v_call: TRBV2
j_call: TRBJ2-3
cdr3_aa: CASSRDRRTSGGLTDTQYF

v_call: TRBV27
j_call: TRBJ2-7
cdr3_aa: CASSPHVSGKLSYEQYF

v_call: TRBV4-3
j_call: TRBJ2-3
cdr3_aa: CASSQQGTSTDTQYF

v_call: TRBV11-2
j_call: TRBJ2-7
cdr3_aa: CACSPDRNNEQYF

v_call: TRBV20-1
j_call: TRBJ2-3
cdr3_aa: CSASRGVGTNTQYF

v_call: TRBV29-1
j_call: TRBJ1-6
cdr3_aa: CSPSGPGQRNNSPLHF

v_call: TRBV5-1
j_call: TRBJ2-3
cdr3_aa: CASSLAHSGGAYTQYF

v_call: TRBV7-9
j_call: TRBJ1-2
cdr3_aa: CASRTISRGLNYGYTF

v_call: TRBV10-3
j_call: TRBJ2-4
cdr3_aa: CAISIGQVEGNIQYF

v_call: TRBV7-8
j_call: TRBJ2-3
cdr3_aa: CASSLKTGQVSDTQYF

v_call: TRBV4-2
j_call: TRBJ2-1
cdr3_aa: CASSQDSGNNEQFF

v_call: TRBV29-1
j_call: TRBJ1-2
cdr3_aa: CSVEFDYNYGYTF

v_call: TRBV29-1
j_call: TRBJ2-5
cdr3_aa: CSVESARKQETQYF

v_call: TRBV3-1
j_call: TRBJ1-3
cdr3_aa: CASSQLGGASGNTIYF

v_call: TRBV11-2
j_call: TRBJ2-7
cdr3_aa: CASSRPGTSGASSYEQYF

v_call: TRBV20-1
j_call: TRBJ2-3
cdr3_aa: CSARESGQRAQYF

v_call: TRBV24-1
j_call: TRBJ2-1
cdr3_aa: CATSGTYKGNEQFF

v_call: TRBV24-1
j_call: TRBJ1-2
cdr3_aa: CATSETHRQGSLYGYTF

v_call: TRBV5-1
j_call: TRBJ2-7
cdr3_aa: CASSLELSYEQYF

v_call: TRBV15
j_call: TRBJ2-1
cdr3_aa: CATSRDKSLGAYNEQFF

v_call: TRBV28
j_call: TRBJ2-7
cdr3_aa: CASIGGPTYEQYF

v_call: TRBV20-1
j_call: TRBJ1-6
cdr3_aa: CSAFWTGDNSPLHF

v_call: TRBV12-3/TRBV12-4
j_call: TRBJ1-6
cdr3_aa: CASRWGQINSPLHF

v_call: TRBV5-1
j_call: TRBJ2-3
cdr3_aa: CASREGQRAFTSTDTQYF

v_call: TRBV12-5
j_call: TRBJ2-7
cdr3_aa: CASGSGTVPYEQYF

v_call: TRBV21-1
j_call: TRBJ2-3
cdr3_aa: CASRNTQYF

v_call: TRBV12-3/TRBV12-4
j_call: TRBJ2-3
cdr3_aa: CASRLETGTDTQYF

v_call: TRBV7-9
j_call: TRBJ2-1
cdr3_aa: CASSLNEKPYNEQFF

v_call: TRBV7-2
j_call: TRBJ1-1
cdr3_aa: CASSLEIRVTEAFF

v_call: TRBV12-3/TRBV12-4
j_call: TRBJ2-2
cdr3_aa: CASSSYFYGELFF

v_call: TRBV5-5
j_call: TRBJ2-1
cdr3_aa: CASSPVGYSNEQFF

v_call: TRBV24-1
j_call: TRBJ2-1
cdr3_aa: CATSDPALGQGRHNEQFF

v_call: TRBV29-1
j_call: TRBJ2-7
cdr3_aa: CSVERGDRIYEQYF

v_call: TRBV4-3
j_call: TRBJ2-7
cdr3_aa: CASGRDTGLGDDEQYF

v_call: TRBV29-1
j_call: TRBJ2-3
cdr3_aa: CSVRLVGTDTQYF

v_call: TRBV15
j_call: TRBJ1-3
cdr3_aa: CATSRNFDVQEPGDTIYF

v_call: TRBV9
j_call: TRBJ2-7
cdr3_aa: CASSPMGQGAYEQYF

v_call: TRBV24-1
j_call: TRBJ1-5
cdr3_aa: CATSAPRGNQPQHF

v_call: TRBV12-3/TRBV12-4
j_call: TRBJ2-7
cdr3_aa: CASSRYRGGSEQYF

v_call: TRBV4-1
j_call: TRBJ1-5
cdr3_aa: CASSQETGDHQPQHF

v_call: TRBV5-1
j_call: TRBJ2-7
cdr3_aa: CASSLAGYHSYEQYF

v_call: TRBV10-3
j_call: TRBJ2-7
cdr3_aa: CAISGTGEGYEQYF

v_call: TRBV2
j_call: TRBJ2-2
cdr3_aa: CASTIQGNANTGELFF

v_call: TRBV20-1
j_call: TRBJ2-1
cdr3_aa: CSARVRWRGGRVRDNEQFF

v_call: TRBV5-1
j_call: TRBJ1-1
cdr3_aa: CASSLDGLRNAEAFF

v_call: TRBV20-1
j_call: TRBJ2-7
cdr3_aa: CSARPDSGLNEQYF

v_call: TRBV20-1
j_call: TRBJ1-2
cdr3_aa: CSARPPGDYGYTF

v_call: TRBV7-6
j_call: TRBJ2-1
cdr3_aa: CASSQPLGGRKSYNEQFF

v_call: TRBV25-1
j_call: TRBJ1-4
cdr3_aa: CASSDRDRAFGEKLFF

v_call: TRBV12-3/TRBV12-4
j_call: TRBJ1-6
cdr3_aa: CASSLRGQGGSPLHF